This T cell receptor beta chain was sequenced during a study of identical twins. Study-wide results and caveats: Rather than following the same donors, the conclusions depended on cross-sectional statistical analysis. Insertions were reduced in abundant cord blood beta clonotypes but not in memory repertoires.

This CDR3 region has 15 residues. Germline CDR1 and CDR2: MGHDK and SYGVNS. Trimming at V came to 5 bases and at J to 0 bases, leaving 3 bases not matched to a gene. About this clonotype: Antigen unknown.

Using its own MiXCR run on the 5' RACE reads, TCRdb lists one record per CDR3 protein. This sample has approximately 240,000 distinct CDR3 sequences, with around an eighth found just once. V gene TRBV25-1 combines with J gene TRBJ2-2; the match to TRBD2 covers 7 bases. Sample: memory (CD45RO+) T cells sorted from blood. This TCR came from a woman between 18 and 29 years old in good health. The CDR3, as DNA: TGTGCCAGCAGTACCCTAGCGGCGAACACCGGGGAGCTGTTTTTT. It translates to CASSTLAANTGELFF.